In its sample, the clone carrying this TCR beta chain is medium-sized. This CDR3 is built from 15 residues. Germline V CDR1 and CDR2: MDHEN, SYDVKM. This specimen comes from a study of CD4 and CD8 cells across lung adenocarcinoma regions. The patients had localized lung adenocarcinoma, a non-small cell subtype. TCRdb called the PCR reads again in MiXCR, with one record for every CDR3 protein. Here the sample spans roughly 25,000 distinct CDR3 sequences, around 52% being singletons. The V and J genes are TRBV28 and TRBJ2-1; TRBD2 agrees at 8 bases. The DNA end favors TRBJ2-7, so the J call may be wrong. The source material was CD4+ T cells from the center of a lung tumor. The source of this sequence is a male donor with lung adenocarcinoma. The CD4 and CD8 labels of this study may be unreliable. The CDR3 DNA is TGTGCCAGCAGCCCGGTGGGTAGCGGGATCCGCGAGCAGTACTTC. Encoded protein: CASSPVGSGIREQYF.